This T cell receptor (beta chain) stems from a study of T-cell memory formation after mild COVID-19. Whole-study context: Clusters were largely donor specific.

V was clipped by 5 bases and J by 2 bases, with 11 bases between them. CDR3 size: 14 residues. Germline V gene sequence: CDR1 KGHDR, CDR2 SFDVKD. This clonotype was seen a few times. Its antigen is undetermined. A single record per CDR3 protein comes from TCRdb applying MiXCR to the 5' RACE reads. Among 380,000 or so distinct CDR3 sequences listed, roughly 13% were seen once. The study, taken as a whole, reports: Shrinking CD4+ clones resided mostly in CM and EM, and CD8+ ones in EMRA. The SARS-CoV-2 specificity of second-wave clones reaching peak at day 37 remained unverified. Prior to infection, memory already included some responding clones, suggesting cross-reactive memory joined.

The sequence was collected from a man aged 18 to 30 who had mild COVID-19 (a few samples of this study predate the infection). Cell type and time point are not known. The V call is TRBV24-1, the J call TRBJ1-2, with D hard to call. The sequencing input was PBMCs or a T cell subset sorted from them (not recorded which). The CDR3: CATSAADRNYGYTF. The DNA of the CDR3 is TGTGCCACCAGTGCTGCGGACCGGAACTATGGCTACACCTTC.